These T cell receptor beta chains were read from a single sample in a study of spatial heterogeneity in lung cancer. TCRdb recomputed calls from the 5' RACE reads with MiXCR, one row per CDR3 protein. The sample holds 20,000 to 30,000 distinct CDR3 sequences; over 7.5% are singletons and the top ten take 7.7%. Sample: lung tumor tissue, taken at surgery. The receptor set was obtained from a male donor with early-stage non-small cell lung cancer. Each CDR3 is given with its conserved first and last residue. The D gene is left open where the match is weak. Only some rows state a clone size, as once, few, many or a class for expanded clones.

D | size | J | V | CDR3 | DNA
. | few | TRBJ2-5 | TRBV28 | CASSSGSQETQYF | TGTGCCAGCAGTTCTGGGAGCCAAGAGACCCAGTACTTC
. | many | TRBJ1-2 | TRBV20-1 | CSARDQAKSYGYTF | TGCAGTGCTAGAGATCAGGCCAAATCCTATGGCTACACCTTC
. | many | TRBJ1-2 | TRBV5-1 | CASSGSTNYGYTF | TGCGCCAGCAGCGGCAGTACTAACTATGGCTACACCTTC
TRBD1 | . | TRBJ2-3 | TRBV11-2 | CASSPGQGPFTDTQYF | TGTGCCAGCAGCCCCGGACAGGGCCCATTCACAGATACGCAGTATTTT
TRBD1 | many | TRBJ2-2 | TRBV5-1 | CASSLERGRRTGELFF | TGCGCCAGCAGCTTGGAAAGGGGGCGTCGCACCGGGGAGCTGTTTTTT
. | many | TRBJ2-1 | TRBV29-1 | CSVEVGWEQFF | TGCAGCGTTGAAGTCGGTTGGGAGCAGTTCTTC
TRBD2 | few | TRBJ2-1 | TRBV27 | CASSSSGTGSVWNEQFF | TGTGCCAGCAGTTCCAGCGGGACTGGGTCCGTATGGAATGAGCAGTTCTTC
. | . | TRBJ2-3 | TRBV3-1 | CASSQVLSSHDTQYF | TGTGCCAGCAGCCAAGTACTGTCCTCTCACGATACGCAGTATTTT
. | many | TRBJ1-1 | TRBV20-1 | CSARGHLNTEAFF | TGCAGTGCTCGGGGACATCTGAACACTGAAGCTTTCTTT
TRBD2 | many | TRBJ2-7 | TRBV4-2 | CASSQGHAGGDEQYF | TGTGCCAGCAGCCAAGGTCATGCGGGGGGAGACGAGCAGTACTTC
. | many | TRBJ2-5 | TRBV29-1 | CSVLGASQETQYF | TGCAGCGTTCTCGGAGCTTCCCAAGAGACCCAGTACTTC
TRBD2 | many | TRBJ2-3 | TRBV29-1 | CSASAGGETDTQYF | TGCAGCGCCTCAGCGGGAGGAGAGACAGATACGCAGTATTTT
TRBD1 | . | TRBJ1-3 | TRBV7-2 | CASSVGQGAGNTIYF | TGTGCCAGCAGCGTGGGACAGGGGGCAGGAAACACCATATATTTT
. | many | TRBJ2-1 | TRBV5-1 | CASGETSYNEQFF | TGCGCCAGCGGGGAGACCTCCTACAATGAGCAGTTCTTC
. | many | TRBJ2-4 | TRBV29-1 | CSWVESTKNIQYF | TGCAGCTGGGTCGAATCGACCAAAAACATTCAGTACTTC
. | many | TRBJ1-5 | TRBV7-9 | CASSLSHTGTNQPQHF | TGTGCCAGCAGCTTAAGCCATACAGGGACCAATCAGCCCCAGCATTTT
. | medium-sized | TRBJ2-1 | TRBV13 | CASSQGGNEQFF | TGTGCCAGCAGCCAGGGGGGCAATGAGCAGTTCTTC
. | few | TRBJ1-2 | TRBV5-8 | CASSLDGRTNYGYTF | TGTGCCAGCAGCTTGGATGGGAGAACTAACTATGGCTACACCTTC
. | few | TRBJ2-7 | TRBV7-9 | CASSLKEYEQYF | TGTGCCAGCAGCTTAAAGGAGTACGAGCAGTACTTC
. | . | TRBJ2-1 | TRBV7-9 | CASSLELGGNEQFF | TGTGCCAGCAGCTTAGAATTAGGCGGTAATGAGCAGTTCTTC
TRBD2 | many | TRBJ2-1 | TRBV5-1 | CASSSGLVYNEQFF | TGCGCCAGCAGCTCGGGACTAGTTTACAATGAGCAGTTCTTC
TRBD2 | . | TRBJ2-2 | TRBV27 | CASRTGLAGTNTGELFF | TGTGCCAGCAGAACGGGACTAGCGGGAACGAACACCGGGGAGCTGTTTTTT
. | many | TRBJ2-2 | TRBV20-1 | CSASPAGANVGELFF | TGCAGTGCTAGCCCTGCCGGGGCGAACGTCGGGGAGCTGTTTTTT
TRBD1 | many | TRBJ1-2 | TRBV29-1 | CSVGQGSNYGYTF | TGCAGCGTGGGACAGGGGTCTAACTATGGCTACACCTTC
. | many | TRBJ2-1 | TRBV6-2/TRBV6-3 | CASSPGTSTYNEQFF | TGTGCCAGCAGTCCCGGGACTTCCACCTACAATGAGCAGTTCTTC
. | many | TRBJ2-7 | TRBV10-3 | CAISGVTYEQYF | TGTGCCATCAGTGGGGTCACCTACGAGCAGTACTTC
. | few | TRBJ2-2 | TRBV7-9 | CASSLRGEVAGELFF | TGTGCCAGCAGCTTAAGGGGGGAAGTCGCCGGGGAGCTGTTTTTT
. | many | TRBJ1-2 | TRBV2 | CATRGPLVDGYTF | TGTGCCACCAGGGGCCCGTTGGTGGATGGCTACACCTTC
TRBD1 | many | TRBJ1-2 | TRBV6-5 | CASSYTLGQLYGYTF | TGTGCCAGCAGTTACACCCTGGGACAGCTCTATGGCTACACCTTC
. | many | TRBJ2-3 | TRBV15 | CATSRDSREIRQYF | TGTGCCACCAGCAGAGACTCAAGGGAGATTCGGCAGTATTTT
. | many | TRBJ1-1 | TRBV9 | CASNSGTEGTEAFF | TGTGCCAGCAACTCCGGGACGGAGGGTACTGAAGCTTTCTTT
TRBD2 | many | TRBJ2-3 | TRBV7-8 | CASSYPLGLAGEGTQYF | TGTGCCAGCAGCTACCCCTTAGGACTAGCGGGAGAGGGCACGCAGTATTTT
. | many | TRBJ2-7 | TRBV5-5 | CASSFNAGGNEQYF | TGTGCCAGCAGCTTCAATGCAGGGGGGAACGAGCAGTACTTC
. | many | TRBJ1-5 | TRBV28 | CASSSNMEPQHF | TGTGCCAGCAGTTCAAACATGGAGCCCCAGCATTTT
TRBD1 | many | TRBJ1-1 | TRBV5-1 | CASSRTGPNTEAFF | TGCGCCAGCAGCCGGACAGGGCCGAACACTGAAGCTTTCTTT
. | . | TRBJ2-2 | TRBV27 | CASSFPNTGELFF | TGTGCCAGCAGTTTCCCGAACACCGGGGAGCTGTTTTTT
. | many | TRBJ1-5 | TRBV7-8 | CASSSRQGNQPQHF | TGTGCCAGCAGCTCCCGACAGGGCAATCAGCCCCAGCATTTT
TRBD1 | . | TRBJ2-7 | TRBV6-5 | CASSSTLGTGFYEQYF | TGTGCCAGCAGCTCGACGTTGGGGACAGGTTTCTACGAGCAGTACTTC
. | medium-sized | TRBJ2-5 | TRBV7-9 | CASSLKLGQETQYF | TGTGCCAGCAGCTTAAAATTGGGACAAGAGACCCAGTACTTC
. | few | TRBJ2-2 | TRBV29-1 | CSVSLNTGELFF | TGCAGCGTTTCATTGAACACCGGGGAGCTGTTTTTT
. | few | TRBJ2-7 | TRBV12-3/TRBV12-4 | CASRPSQAGATYEQYF | TGTGCCAGCAGGCCGAGTCAGGCCGGCGCCACCTACGAGCAGTACTTC
TRBD2 | . | TRBJ2-2 | TRBV5-6 | CASSLGDYSYGELFF | TGTGCCAGCAGCTTAGGGGACTATTCTTATGGGGAGCTGTTTTTT
. | . | TRBJ1-5 | TRBV5-1 | CASSLGDNNQPQHF | TGCGCCAGCAGCTTGGGGGACAACAATCAGCCCCAGCATTTT
TRBD2 | many | TRBJ2-7 | TRBV9 | CASSEGAGGGGRYEQYF | TGTGCCAGCAGCGAGGGAGCGGGAGGAGGGGGCCGGTACGAGCAGTACTTC
. | many | TRBJ2-2 | TRBV3-2 | CASSQQQGATSGRLTGELFF | TGTGCCAGCAGCCAACAACAGGGGGCGACTAGCGGGAGGCTCACCGGGGAGCTGTTTTTT
. | many | TRBJ2-5 | TRBV24-1 | CATSDQADLLGETQYF | TGTGCCACCAGTGATCAAGCGGACTTACTCGGAGAGACCCAGTACTTC
TRBD1 | . | TRBJ2-7 | TRBV11-2 | CASSRTGPYEQYF | TGTGCCAGCAGCCGGACAGGGCCCTACGAGCAGTACTTC
. | . | TRBJ2-7 | TRBV14 | CASSQSSKQYF | TGTGCCAGCAGCCAAAGCTCGAAGCAGTACTTC
. | many | TRBJ2-7 | TRBV11-3 | CASSLGGANEQYF | TGTGCCAGCAGCTTAGGGGGGGCTAACGAGCAGTACTTC
TRBD1 | few | TRBJ2-6 | TRBV19 | CASRNRGWVSSGANVLTF | TGTGCCAGTAGAAACAGGGGATGGGTTAGCTCTGGGGCCAACGTCCTGACTTTC
TRBD1 | many | TRBJ1-2 | TRBV4-1 | CASSQSTGALNYGYTF | TGCGCCAGCAGCCAATCGACAGGGGCCCTTAACTATGGCTACACCTTC
. | many | TRBJ2-3 | TRBV11-2 | CASSLDREDTQYF | TGTGCCAGCAGCTTAGATAGAGAAGATACGCAGTATTTT
TRBD2 | many | TRBJ2-3 | TRBV7-8 | CASSWAAGGSTDTQYF | TGTGCCAGCAGCTGGGCGGCGGGGGGAAGCACAGATACGCAGTATTTT
TRBD2 | many | TRBJ2-7 | TRBV10-2 | CASSLSSGMDEQYF | TGCGCCAGCAGTCTTTCTAGCGGGATGGACGAGCAGTACTTC